Listed here is a single TCR beta chain. The entry originates in a study of OX40 agonist ivuxolimab in advanced cancers. In the study overall: Anti-PD-1, anti-PD-L1 or anti-CTLA-4 therapy given earlier was allowed, and approximately 40% had some.

This table comes from immunoSEQ multiplex PCR, and its TCRdb copy is limited to in-frame clones, with some not included. The sample yields tens of thousands of clones, around 80% seen once. With 0 bases removed from V and 4 bases from J, the gap between germline ends came to 7 bases. This CDR3 is built from 13 residues. Germline loops: CDR1 SGHRS, CDR2 YFSETQ. This TCR was recovered from an adult with an advanced solid tumor such as melanoma, head and neck, liver or kidney cancer. Material: CD4+ or CD8+ T cells sorted from blood, obtained in a trial of the OX40 agonist ivuxolimab. V is TRBV5-1 and J is TRBJ1-1; D is undetermined. This CDR3 is CASSLVASTEAFF. CDR3 in DNA: TGCGCCAGCAGCTTGGTTGCGTCCACTGAAGCTTTCTTT.